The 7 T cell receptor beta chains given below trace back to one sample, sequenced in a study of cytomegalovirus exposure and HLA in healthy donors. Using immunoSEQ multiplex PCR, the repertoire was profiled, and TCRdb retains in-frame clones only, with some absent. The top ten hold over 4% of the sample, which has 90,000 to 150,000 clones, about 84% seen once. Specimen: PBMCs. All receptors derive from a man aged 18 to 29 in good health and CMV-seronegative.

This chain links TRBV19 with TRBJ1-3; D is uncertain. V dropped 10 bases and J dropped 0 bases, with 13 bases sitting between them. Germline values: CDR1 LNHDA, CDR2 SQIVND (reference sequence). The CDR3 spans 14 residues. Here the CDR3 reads CATVPGNSGNTIYF. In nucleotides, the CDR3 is TGTGCCACAGTCCCCGGGAACTCTGGAAACACCATATATTTT.

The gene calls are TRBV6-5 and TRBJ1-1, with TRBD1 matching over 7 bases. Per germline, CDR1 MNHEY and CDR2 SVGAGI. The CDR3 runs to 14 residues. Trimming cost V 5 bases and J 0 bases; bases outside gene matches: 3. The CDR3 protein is CASSRGGLNTEAFF. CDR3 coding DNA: TGTGCCAGCAGTCGAGGGGGCCTGAACACTGAAGCTTTCTTT.

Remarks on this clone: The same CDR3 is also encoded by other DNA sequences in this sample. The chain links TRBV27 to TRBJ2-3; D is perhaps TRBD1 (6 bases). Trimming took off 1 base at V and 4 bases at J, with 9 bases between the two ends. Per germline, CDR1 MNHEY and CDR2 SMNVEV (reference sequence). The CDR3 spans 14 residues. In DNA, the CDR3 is TGTGCCAGCAGTTTATTGGCAGGGGCAGATACGCAGTATTTT. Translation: CASSLLAGADTQYF.

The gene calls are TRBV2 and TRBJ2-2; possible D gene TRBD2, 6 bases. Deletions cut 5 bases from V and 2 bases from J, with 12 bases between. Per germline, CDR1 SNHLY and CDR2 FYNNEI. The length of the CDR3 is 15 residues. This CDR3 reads CASSQTRPNTGELFF. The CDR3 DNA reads TGTGCCAGCAGTCAGACTAGACCTAACACCGGGGAGCTGTTTTTT.

The CDR3 is CASSAAGTSGRHGQFF. The CDR3 region has the DNA TGTGCCAGCAGTGCTGCCGGGACTAGCGGAAGACACGGGCAGTTCTTC. V usage is TRBV27 and J usage is TRBJ2-1; 11 bases are a match to TRBD2. This CDR3 has 16 amino acids. Per germline, CDR1 MNHEY and CDR2 SMNVEV (reference sequence). V lost 5 bases to trimming and J lost 12 bases; unmatched junction nucleotides: 15.

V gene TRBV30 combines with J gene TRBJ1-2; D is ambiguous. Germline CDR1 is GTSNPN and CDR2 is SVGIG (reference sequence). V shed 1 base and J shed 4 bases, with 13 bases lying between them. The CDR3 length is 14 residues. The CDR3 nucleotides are TGTGCCTGGAGTGGAGGAACTGATATCTATGGCTACACCTTC. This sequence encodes CAWSGGTDIYGYTF.

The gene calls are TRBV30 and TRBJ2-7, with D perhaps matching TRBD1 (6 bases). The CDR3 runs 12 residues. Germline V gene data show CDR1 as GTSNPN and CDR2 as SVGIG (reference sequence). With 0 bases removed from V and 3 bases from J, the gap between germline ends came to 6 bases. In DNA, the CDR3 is TGTGCCTGGAGTGTCAGGGGCTACGAGCAGTACTTC. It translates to CAWSVRGYEQYF.